This T cell receptor beta chain was observed in a study of spatial heterogeneity in lung cancer. Study-level background: As counted in raw reads, each unique TCR and UMI combination appeared more than ten times on average.

This CDR3 contains 15 residues. V was trimmed by 3 bases and J by 3 bases, leaving 13 bases between them. Germline V CDR1 and CDR2: MNHEY, SMNVEV (reference sequence). This clonotype was counted many times. What it binds is unknown. TCRdb reprocessed the 5' RACE reads via MiXCR and lists one record per CDR3 protein. The repertoire has about 38,000 distinct CDR3 sequences, about 5.2% of them found once; the top ten carry roughly 27%. General study findings and limits: Ubiquitous expanded tumor TCRs showed up in blood more at resection than follow-up.

Time point denoted: sample taken at primary tumor resection. Extraction of whole RNA from tumor, nontumor lung or frozen PBMC preceded unsorted sequencing. The sample was PBMCs, taken at surgery. This TCR was recovered from a female donor with early-stage non-small cell lung cancer. The chain recombines TRBV27 with TRBJ2-3; D is unclear. The CDR3 DNA follows: TGTGCCAGCAGTTTCGTCGTGTCAGGTACAGATACGCAGTATTTT. Translating gives CASSFVVSGTDTQYF.